This T cell receptor beta chain was recorded in a study of cytomegalovirus exposure and HLA in healthy donors. A multiplex PCR was run with 60 Vbeta primers and 13 Jbeta primers. Clones were sequenced by immunoSEQ multiplex PCR, and TCRdb holds only the in-frame ones, with some missing. The repertoire holds about 200,000 clones, with approximately 80% as singletons. Overall study findings and caveats: There were under 200 TCR beta chains listed as cytomegalovirus-associated.

Concerning this clone: The antigen is undetermined.

The TCR was taken from a man aged 30-40 years in good health and CMV-seronegative. Material: PBMCs.

The CDR3 DNA reads TGTGCCAGCAGTTATAGAGGGGGACAGAGCACAGATACGCAGTATTTT. Protein sequence: CASSYRGGQSTDTQYF. The chain joins TRBV6-5 to TRBJ2-3, with 7 bases lining up with TRBD1. The CDR3 loop spans 16 amino acids. CDR1 and CDR2 (germline): MNHEY, SVGAGI. Trimming cost V 3 bases and J 0 bases; bases outside gene matches: 6.